Listed here is a single TCR beta chain. This sample stems from a study of blood T cell repertoires in COVID-19. Whole-study context: Sources were T cells, B-cell-depleted T cells, or PBMCs; the material itself was cDNA or gDNA.

This table comes from immunoSEQ multiplex PCR, and its TCRdb copy is limited to in-frame clones, with some not included. The sample yields about 400,000 clones, around nine tenths seen once. The CDR3 is made up of 16 amino acids. V shed 3 bases and J shed 4 bases, with 17 bases lying between them. Germline V gene sequence: CDR1 MNHEY, CDR2 SVGAGI. The rearrangement links TRBV6-5 to TRBJ2-3; perhaps TRBD2 as D (5 bases). Material for sequencing was peripheral blood. This sequence originates from a young woman with acute or convalescent COVID-19. CDR3 bases: TGTGCCAGCAGTTATTACATAGTTGACTATTCAGATACGCAGTATTTT. Translating gives CASSYYIVDYSDTQYF.